Each of the 5 T cell receptor beta chains below was sequenced from the same sample in a study of a mutant IDH1 vaccine in newly diagnosed glioma. Their recognized antigens are unknown. Time point meaning: week 35, safety follow-up. One vaccine dose held 300 ug of mutant IDH1 20-mer peptide and came with topical imiquimod. Some clones are missing from TCRdb's copy, which holds only in-frame ones; the method was immunoSEQ multiplex PCR. Here the sample spans around 70,000 clones, about 88% being singletons. The sequencing used PBMCs, collected from a glioma patient whose treatment included an IDH1 peptide vaccine. These receptors were obtained from a man under 40 with glioma.

The rearrangement uses TRBV7-7 and TRBJ2-7, with D perhaps TRBD1 or TRBD2 (5 bases each). Trimming removed 5 bases at V and 6 bases at J, with 17 bases between. The germline gives CDR1 SSHAT, CDR2 FNYEAQ (reference sequence). The CDR3 extends over 14 amino acids. CDR3 bases: TGTGCCAGCAGCCCCTCATTGGGGGACGGCGAGCAGTACTTC. Its translation is CASSPSLGDGEQYF.

Only a few counts were recorded for this clone. The genes are TRBV14 and TRBJ1-1; D is undetermined. The CDR3 totals 14 residues. Germline CDR1 SGHDN, CDR2 FVKESK. Trimming shortened V by 4 bases and J by 5 bases, and 14 bases separated the two germline ends. The DNA of the CDR3 is TGTGCCAGCAGCCTAATCCCCGTACGGACTGAAGCTTTCTTT. It yields the protein CASSLIPVRTEAFF.

V gene TRBV27 combines with J gene TRBJ2-1; no clear D. CDR1 is MNHEY and CDR2 is SMNVEV in the germline V gene (reference sequence). The CDR3 is 13 residues long. V lost 3 bases to trimming and J lost 6 bases, with 9 bases between them. The CDR3 protein is CASSFRQINEQFF. Written as DNA, the CDR3 is TGTGCCAGCAGTTTTCGGCAGATCAATGAGCAGTTCTTC.

The chain employs TRBV28 and TRBJ2-2, with a tentative D call TRBD1 (6 bases). V was trimmed by 7 bases and J by 5 bases, leaving 11 bases between them. The germline V gene has CDR1 MDHEN and CDR2 SYDVKM. The CDR3 is 13 amino acids. The CDR3 reads CASTPGETGELFF. The CDR3, as DNA: TGTGCCAGCACCCCAGGGGAAACCGGGGAGCTGTTTTTT.

This rearrangement joins TRBV29-1 to TRBJ1-4; D may be TRBD1 (5 bases). Germline CDR1 and CDR2: SQVTM and ANQGSEA. V gave up 6 bases and J gave up 11 bases, with 13 bases separating them. The CDR3 loop spans 11 amino acids. CDR3 DNA sequence: TGCAGCGTGCAAGCGGGGGGGAAACTGTTTTTT. Protein product: CSVQAGGKLFF.